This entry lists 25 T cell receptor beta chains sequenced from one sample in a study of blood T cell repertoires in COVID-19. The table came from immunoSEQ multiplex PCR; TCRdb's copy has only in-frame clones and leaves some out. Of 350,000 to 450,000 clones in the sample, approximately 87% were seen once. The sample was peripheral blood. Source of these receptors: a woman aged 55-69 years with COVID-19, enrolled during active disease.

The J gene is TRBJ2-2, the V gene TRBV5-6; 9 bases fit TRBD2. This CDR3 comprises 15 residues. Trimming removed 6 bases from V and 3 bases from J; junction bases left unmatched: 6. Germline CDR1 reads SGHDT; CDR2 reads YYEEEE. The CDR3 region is CASTLSGGYTGELFF. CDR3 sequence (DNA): TGTGCCAGCACCCTTAGCGGGGGTTACACCGGGGAGCTGTTTTTT.

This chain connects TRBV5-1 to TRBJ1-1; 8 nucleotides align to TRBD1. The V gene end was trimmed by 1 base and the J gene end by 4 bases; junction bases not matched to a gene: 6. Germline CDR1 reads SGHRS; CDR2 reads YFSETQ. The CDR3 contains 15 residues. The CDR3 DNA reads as TGCGCCAGCAGCTTGTCCGGACAGGGCGCCACTGAAGCTTTCTTT. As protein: CASSLSGQGATEAFF.

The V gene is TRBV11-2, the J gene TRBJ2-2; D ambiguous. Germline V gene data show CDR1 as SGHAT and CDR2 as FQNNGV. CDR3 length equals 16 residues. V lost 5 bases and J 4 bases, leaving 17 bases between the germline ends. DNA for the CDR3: TGTGCCAGCAGCATGACCACCGGAGTTAGCACCGGGGAGCTGTTTTTT. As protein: CASSMTTGVSTGELFF.

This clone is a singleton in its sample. DNA of the CDR3: TGCGCCAGCAGCCCGGACAGGGGGCGACACAATGAGCAGTTCTTC. It translates to CASSPDRGRHNEQFF. The V call is TRBV5-1, the J call TRBJ2-1; 11 bases map to TRBD1. With V trimmed by 4 bases and J by 5 bases, 5 bases remained unmatched. Germline values: CDR1 SGHRS, CDR2 YFSETQ. The CDR3 is made up of 15 amino acids.

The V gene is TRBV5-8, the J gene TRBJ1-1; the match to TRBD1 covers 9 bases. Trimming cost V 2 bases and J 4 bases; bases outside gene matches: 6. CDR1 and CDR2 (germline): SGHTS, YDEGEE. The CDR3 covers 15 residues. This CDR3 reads CASSLPGTGPTEAFF. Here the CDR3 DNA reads TGTGCCAGCAGCTTACCCGGGACAGGGCCCACTGAAGCTTTCTTT.

The chain's CDR3 is CASSSQGINYGYTF. CDR3 coding DNA: TGTGCCAGCAGCAGTCAGGGGATCAACTATGGCTACACCTTC. This sequence joins TRBV5-4 and TRBJ1-2; weak D call: TRBD1 (6 bases). The CDR3 consists of 14 residues. Germline V CDR1 and CDR2: SGHNT, YYREEE (reference sequence). V was clipped by 4 bases and J by 2 bases, with 12 bases between them.

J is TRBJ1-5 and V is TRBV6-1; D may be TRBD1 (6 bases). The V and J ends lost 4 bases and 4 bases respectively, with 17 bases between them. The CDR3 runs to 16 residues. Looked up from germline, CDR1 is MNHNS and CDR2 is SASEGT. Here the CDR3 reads CASSGRTGTLNQPQHF. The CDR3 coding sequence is TGTGCCAGCAGTGGGCGGACCGGGACACTGAATCAGCCCCAGCATTTT.

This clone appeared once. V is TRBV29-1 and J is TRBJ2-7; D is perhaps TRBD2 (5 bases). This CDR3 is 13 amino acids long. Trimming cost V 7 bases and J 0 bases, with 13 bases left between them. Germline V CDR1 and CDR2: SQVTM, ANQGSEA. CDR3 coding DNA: TGCAGCGCGCGAAGAGGGAGCTCCTACGAGCAGTACTTC. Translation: CSARRGSSYEQYF.

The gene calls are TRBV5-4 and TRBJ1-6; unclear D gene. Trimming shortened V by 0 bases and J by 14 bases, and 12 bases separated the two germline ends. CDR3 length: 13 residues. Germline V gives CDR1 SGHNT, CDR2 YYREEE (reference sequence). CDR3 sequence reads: CASSLELNPSLHF. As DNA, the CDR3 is TGTGCCAGCAGCTTGGAACTGAATCCCTCCCTCCACTTT.

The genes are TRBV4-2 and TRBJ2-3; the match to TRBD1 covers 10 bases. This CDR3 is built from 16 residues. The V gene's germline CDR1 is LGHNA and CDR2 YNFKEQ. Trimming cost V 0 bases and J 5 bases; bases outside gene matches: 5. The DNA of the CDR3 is TGTGCCAGCAGCCAAGATGCGGGACAGGGGAAAGATACGCAGTATTTT. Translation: CASSQDAGQGKDTQYF.

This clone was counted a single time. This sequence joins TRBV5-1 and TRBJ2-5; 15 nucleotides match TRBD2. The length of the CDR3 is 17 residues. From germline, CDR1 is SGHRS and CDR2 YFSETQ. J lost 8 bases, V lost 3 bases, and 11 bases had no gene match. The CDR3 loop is CASSSGLAGGPVITQYF. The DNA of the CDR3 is TGCGCCAGCAGCTCCGGACTAGCGGGGGGGCCGGTGATAACCCAGTACTTC.

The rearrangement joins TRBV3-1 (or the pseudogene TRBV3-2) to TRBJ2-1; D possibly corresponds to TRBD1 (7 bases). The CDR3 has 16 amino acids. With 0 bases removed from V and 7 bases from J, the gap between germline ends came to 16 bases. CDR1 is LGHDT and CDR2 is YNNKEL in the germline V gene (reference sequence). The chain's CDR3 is CASSQEKNRGGNEQFF. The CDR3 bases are TGTGCCAGCAGCCAAGAAAAGAACAGGGGAGGAAATGAGCAGTTCTTC.

The CDR3 DNA reads as TGCAGCGTTGAAGGCAGAACAGGGGGAACAGCCCTCTACAATGAGCAGTTCTTC. Encoded protein: CSVEGRTGGTALYNEQFF. The V gene is TRBV29-1, the J gene TRBJ2-1, with 8 positions matching TRBD1. J lost 3 bases, V lost 1 base, and 14 bases had no gene match. The CDR3 covers 18 residues. The germline V gene has CDR1 SQVTM and CDR2 ANQGSEA.

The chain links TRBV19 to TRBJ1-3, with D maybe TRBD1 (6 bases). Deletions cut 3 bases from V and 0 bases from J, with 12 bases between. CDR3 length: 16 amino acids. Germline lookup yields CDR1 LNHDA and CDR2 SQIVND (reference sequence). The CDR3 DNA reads TGTGCCAGTAGTATTCGGACAGCCTTCTCTGGAAACACCATATATTTT. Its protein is CASSIRTAFSGNTIYF. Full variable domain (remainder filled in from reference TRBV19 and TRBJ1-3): DGGITQSPKYLFRKEGQNVTLSCEQNLNHDAMYWYRQDPGQGLRLIYYSQIVNDFQKGDIAEGYSVSREKKESFPLTVTSAQKNPTAFYLCASSIRTAFSGNTIYFGEGSWLTVV.

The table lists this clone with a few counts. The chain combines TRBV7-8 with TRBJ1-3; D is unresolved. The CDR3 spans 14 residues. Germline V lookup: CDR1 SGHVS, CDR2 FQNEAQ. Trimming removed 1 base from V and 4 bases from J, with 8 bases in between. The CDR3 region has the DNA TGTGCCAGCAGCTTAGGAGGGTCAGGAAACACCATATATTTT. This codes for CASSLGGSGNTIYF.

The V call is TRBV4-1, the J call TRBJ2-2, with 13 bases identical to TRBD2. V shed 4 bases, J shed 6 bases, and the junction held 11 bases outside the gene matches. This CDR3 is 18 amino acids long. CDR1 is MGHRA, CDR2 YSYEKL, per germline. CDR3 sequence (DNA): TGCGCCAGCAGCCGAACCCTTCGACTAGCGGGGGGCCCCGGGGAGCTGTTTTTT. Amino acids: CASSRTLRLAGGPGELFF.

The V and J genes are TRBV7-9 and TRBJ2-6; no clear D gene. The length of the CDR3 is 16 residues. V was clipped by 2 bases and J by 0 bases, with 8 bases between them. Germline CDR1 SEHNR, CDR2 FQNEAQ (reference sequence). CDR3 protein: CASSLYSSSGANVLTF. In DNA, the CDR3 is TGTGCCAGCAGCTTATATTCCAGCTCTGGGGCCAACGTCCTGACTTTC.

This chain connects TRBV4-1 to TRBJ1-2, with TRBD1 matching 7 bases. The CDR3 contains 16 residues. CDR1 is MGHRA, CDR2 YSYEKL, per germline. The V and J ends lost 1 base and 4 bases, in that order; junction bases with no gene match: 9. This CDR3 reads CASSQAGGQAPYGYTF. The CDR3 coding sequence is TGCGCCAGCAGCCAAGCAGGGGGGCAGGCTCCCTATGGCTACACCTTC.

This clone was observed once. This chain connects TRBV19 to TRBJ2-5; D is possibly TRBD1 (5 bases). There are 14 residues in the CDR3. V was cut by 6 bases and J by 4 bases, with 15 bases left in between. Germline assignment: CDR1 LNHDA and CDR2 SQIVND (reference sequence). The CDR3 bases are TGTGCCAGTAGCCGACCTCAGGGTGGAGAGACCCAGTACTTC. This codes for CASSRPQGGETQYF. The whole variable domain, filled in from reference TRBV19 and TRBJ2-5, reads DGGITQSPKYLFRKEGQNVTLSCEQNLNHDAMYWYRQDPGQGLRLIYYSQIVNDFQKGDIAEGYSVSREKKESFPLTVTSAQKNPTAFYLCASSRPQGGETQYFGPGTRLLVL.

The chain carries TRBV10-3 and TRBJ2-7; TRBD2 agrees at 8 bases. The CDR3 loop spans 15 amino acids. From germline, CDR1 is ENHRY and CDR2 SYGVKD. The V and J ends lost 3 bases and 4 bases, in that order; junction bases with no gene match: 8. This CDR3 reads CAISDSGLERYEQYF. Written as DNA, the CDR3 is TGTGCCATCAGTGACTCGGGACTAGAGAGGTACGAGCAGTACTTC.

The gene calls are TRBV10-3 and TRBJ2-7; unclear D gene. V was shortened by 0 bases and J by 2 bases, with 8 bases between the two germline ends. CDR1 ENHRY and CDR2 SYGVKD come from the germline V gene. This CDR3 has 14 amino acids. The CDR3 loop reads CAISESATPYEQYF. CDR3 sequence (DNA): TGTGCCATCAGTGAGTCAGCTACCCCCTACGAGCAGTACTTC.

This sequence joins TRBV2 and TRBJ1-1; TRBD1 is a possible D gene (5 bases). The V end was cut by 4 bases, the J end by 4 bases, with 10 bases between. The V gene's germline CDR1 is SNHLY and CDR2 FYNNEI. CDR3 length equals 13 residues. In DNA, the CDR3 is TGTGCCAGCAGTGGGGACTTTGGCACTGAAGCTTTCTTT. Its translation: CASSGDFGTEAFF. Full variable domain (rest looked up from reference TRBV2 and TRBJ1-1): EPEVTQTPSHQVTQMGQEVILRCVPISNHLYFYWYRQILGQKVEFLVSFYNNEISEKSEIFDDQFSVERPDGSNFTLKIRSTKLEDSAMYFCASSGDFGTEAFFGQGTRLTVV.

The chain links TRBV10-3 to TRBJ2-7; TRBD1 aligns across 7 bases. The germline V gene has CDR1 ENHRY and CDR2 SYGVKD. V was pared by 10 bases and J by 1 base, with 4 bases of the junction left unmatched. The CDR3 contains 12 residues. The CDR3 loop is CANGDSSYEQYF. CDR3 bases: TGTGCCAACGGGGACAGTTCCTACGAGCAGTACTTC.

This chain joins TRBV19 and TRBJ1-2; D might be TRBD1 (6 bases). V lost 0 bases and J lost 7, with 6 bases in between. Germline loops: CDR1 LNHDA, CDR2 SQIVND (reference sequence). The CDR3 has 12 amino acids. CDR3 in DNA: TGTGCCAGTAGTATAGACAGGGGTGGCTACACCTTC. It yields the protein CASSIDRGGYTF.

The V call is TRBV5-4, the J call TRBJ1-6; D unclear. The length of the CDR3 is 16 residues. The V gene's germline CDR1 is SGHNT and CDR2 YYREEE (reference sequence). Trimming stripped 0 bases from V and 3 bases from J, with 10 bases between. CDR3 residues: CASSLGSNGYNSPLHF. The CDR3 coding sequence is TGTGCCAGCAGCTTGGGAAGTAACGGCTATAATTCACCCCTCCACTTT. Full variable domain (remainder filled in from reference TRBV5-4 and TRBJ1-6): ETGVTQSPTHLIKTRGQQVTLRCSSQSGHNTVSWYQQALGQGPQFIFQYYREEENGRGNFPPRFSGLQFPNYSSELNVNALELDDSALYLCASSLGSNGYNSPLHFGNGTRLTVT.